The 29 T cell receptor beta chains below were found in one sample sequenced in a study of glioma-infiltrating T cells after dendritic cell vaccination. Clones were read by immunoSEQ multiplex PCR, and TCRdb kept only the in-frame ones, dropping some. The data show about 49,000 clones, about 85% seen once. The sequencing here drew on blood, taken before dendritic cell vaccination. The receptors shown here come from a human donor with glioblastoma.

The chain carries TRBV5-1 and TRBJ2-3; TRBD1 agrees at 10 bases. This CDR3 region has 16 residues. The trim removed 0 bases at V and 3 bases at J, leaving 4 bases unmatched. Per germline, CDR1 SGHRS and CDR2 YFSETQ. The CDR3 coding sequence is TGCGCCAGCAGCTTGGGTGGACAGGGGGTGACAGATACGCAGTATTTT. Translating gives CASSLGGQGVTDTQYF.

This chain joins TRBV29-1 and TRBJ1-1; D ambiguous. Trimming pared 4 bases from V and 0 bases from J, leaving 12 bases between. CDR3 size: 14 residues. Per the germline V gene, CDR1 is SQVTM and CDR2 is ANQGSEA. The DNA for the CDR3 is TGCAGCGTTGCTTCGGGGATCATGAACACTGAAGCTTTCTTT. This codes for CSVASGIMNTEAFF. The full variable domain, with the rest looked up from reference TRBV29-1 and TRBJ1-1, is SAVISQKPSRDICQRGTSLTIQCQVDSQVTMMFWYRQQPGQSLTLIATANQGSEATYESGFVIDKFPISRPNLTFSTLTVSNMSPEDSSIYLCSVASGIMNTEAFFGQGTRLTVV.

This chain joins TRBV6-5 and TRBJ2-7, with a weak D call TRBD1 (5 bases). CDR3 length: 13 amino acids. Per germline, CDR1 MNHEY and CDR2 SVGAGI. The germline V and J ends were trimmed by 4 bases and 9 bases, with 16 bases remaining between them. CDR3 loop: CASSSGLASSQYF. CDR3 nucleotides: TGTGCCAGCAGTTCAGGGTTGGCGAGTTCGCAGTACTTC.

The V call is TRBV6-5, the J call TRBJ1-4, with TRBD1 matching over 9 bases. The CDR3 is 15 amino acids. CDR1 is MNHEY, CDR2 SVGAGI, per germline. The J segment lost 5 bases and the V segment lost 5 bases, leaving 6 bases of the junction unmatched. The CDR3 nucleotides are TGTGCCAGCAGTAGGGGACAGGGCGCGAATGAAAAACTGTTTTTT. Its protein product is CASSRGQGANEKLFF.

The V call is TRBV5-1, the J call TRBJ2-7; TRBD2 is a possible D gene (5 bases). The CDR3 contains 15 residues. Germline V gene sequence: CDR1 SGHRS, CDR2 YFSETQ. Trimming removed 0 bases at V and 2 bases at J, with 12 bases between. The CDR3 DNA sequence: TGCGCCAGCAGCTTGGGGGAGACGGATACCTACGAGCAGTACTTC. Amino acids: CASSLGETDTYEQYF.

The chain joins TRBV10-3 to TRBJ1-5, with D unclear. Germline V gives CDR1 ENHRY, CDR2 SYGVKD. The CDR3 is made up of 14 amino acids. Trimming removed 5 bases from V and 0 bases from J, with 8 bases in between. The CDR3 DNA reads TGTGCCATCAGTTCTATTATTAGCAATCAGCCCCAGCATTTT. This encodes CAISSIISNQPQHF.

In DNA, the CDR3 is TGTGCCAGCAGCTTCACCAGACAGGGTAGTGAAAAACTGTTTTTT. Translating it yields CASSFTRQGSEKLFF. V gene TRBV7-2 combines with J gene TRBJ1-4; 7 nucleotides line up with TRBD1. The CDR3 consists of 15 residues. CDR1 SGHTA and CDR2 FQGNSA come from the germline V gene. The V gene end was trimmed by 3 bases and the J gene end by 7 bases; junction bases not matched to a gene: 8.

The chain uses TRBV30 and TRBJ2-5; D unresolved. Germline CDR1 GTSNPN, CDR2 SVGIG (reference sequence). The CDR3 is 14 amino acids. Trimming stripped 0 bases from V and 1 base from J, with 9 bases between. The CDR3 DNA follows: TGTGCCTGGAGTGTACTTAACAGCCAAGAGACCCAGTACTTC. Its protein is CAWSVLNSQETQYF.

V gene TRBV6-5 combines with J gene TRBJ1-6, with 9 bases fitting TRBD1. CDR1 MNHEY and CDR2 SVGAGI come from the germline V gene. Trimming removed 5 bases from V and 8 bases from J; junction bases left unmatched: 4. The CDR3 totals 14 residues. The CDR3, as DNA: TGTGCCAGCAGTGGGACAGGGCCGGATTCACCCCTCCACTTT. This gives the protein CASSGTGPDSPLHF.

The rearrangement links TRBV7-9 to TRBJ2-7; D is uncertain. In germline, CDR1 is SEHNR, CDR2 FQNEAQ (reference sequence). Trimming pared 5 bases from V and 3 bases from J, leaving 14 bases between. CDR3 size: 14 residues. The CDR3 is CASSVSTLSYEQYF. The CDR3 DNA reads TGTGCCAGCAGCGTTAGCACCCTCAGCTACGAGCAGTACTTC.

The rearrangement joins TRBV6-1 to TRBJ1-5; 9 bases map to TRBD1. Trimming cost V 2 bases and J 5 bases; bases outside gene matches: 7. The germline V gene has CDR1 MNHNS and CDR2 SASEGT. There are 16 residues in the CDR3. The CDR3 spells CASSERVRQGDQPQHF. In DNA form, the CDR3 reads TGTGCCAGCAGTGAACGAGTCCGACAGGGGGATCAGCCCCAGCATTTT.

The genes are TRBV14 and TRBJ1-4, with 7 bases fitting TRBD1. CDR1 and CDR2 (germline): SGHDN, FVKESK. The V and J ends lost 3 bases and 3 bases, in that order; junction bases with no gene match: 7. The CDR3 runs to 16 residues. DNA for the CDR3: TGTGCCAGCAGCCAGGGTCGGGGACAGTCTAATGAAAAACTGTTTTTT. Encoded protein: CASSQGRGQSNEKLFF.

The V and J genes are TRBV5-1 and TRBJ2-7; 12 positions agree with TRBD2. CDR1 and CDR2 from the germline V gene are SGHRS and YFSETQ. Germline trimming cut 4 bases from V and 3 bases from J; bases unmatched to any gene: 8. CDR3 length equals 16 residues. The CDR3 DNA follows: TGCGCCAGCAGCGCAGGGACTAGCGGGCGGATCTACGAGCAGTACTTC. Amino acid sequence: CASSAGTSGRIYEQYF.

The rearrangement links TRBV6-1 to TRBJ2-2, with 11 bases identical to TRBD2. The V gene end was trimmed by 1 base and the J gene end by 6 bases; junction bases not matched to a gene: 13. This CDR3 region has 19 residues. Germline CDR1 MNHNS, CDR2 SASEGT. DNA for the CDR3: TGTGCCAGCAGTGAAGTCACTAGCGGGAGTAAGGGTCGGGCCGGGGAGCTGTTTTTT. Residues: CASSEVTSGSKGRAGELFF.

The chain has TRBV7-9 and TRBJ2-7, with TRBD1 identical over 9 bases. The length of the CDR3 is 15 residues. V shed 3 bases, J shed 5 bases, and the junction held 8 bases outside the gene matches. Germline V gene data show CDR1 as SEHNR and CDR2 as FQNEAQ (reference sequence). CDR3 sequence reads: CASSFAGQGSHEQYF. Written as DNA, the CDR3 is TGTGCCAGCAGCTTTGCGGGACAGGGAAGCCACGAGCAGTACTTC.

The rearrangement uses TRBV30 and TRBJ1-2; TRBD1 matches 8 bases. The germline V gene has CDR1 GTSNPN and CDR2 SVGIG (reference sequence). The junction had 4 bases not matched to a gene; V was cut back by 5 bases and J by 2 bases. The CDR3 has 13 residues. This CDR3 reads CAWAQGGNYGYTF. As DNA, the CDR3 is TGTGCCTGGGCACAGGGGGGGAACTATGGCTACACCTTC.

The rearrangement joins TRBV18 to TRBJ2-3; 9 bases fit TRBD1. Germline CDR1 reads KGHSH; CDR2 reads LQKENI. Trimming cost V 3 bases and J 2 bases; bases outside gene matches: 6. The CDR3 spans 16 residues. The CDR3 sequence is CASSPRQGGITDTQYF. CDR3 nucleotides: TGTGCCAGCTCACCTAGACAGGGGGGAATCACAGATACGCAGTATTTT. Looking up the rest from reference TRBV18 and TRBJ2-3 gives the full variable domain: NAGVMQNPRHLVRRRGQEARLRCSPMKGHSHVYWYRQLPEEGLKFMVYLQKENIIDESGMPKERFSAEFPKEGPSILRIQQVVRGDSAAYFCASSPRQGGITDTQYFGPGTRLTVL.

The chain employs TRBV5-1 and TRBJ2-7, with D perhaps TRBD1 (5 bases). CDR3 size: 17 residues. Germline CDR1 and CDR2: SGHRS and YFSETQ. Trimming took off 4 bases at V and 3 bases at J, with 23 bases between the two ends. The DNA of the CDR3 is TGCGCCAGCAGCCTGTCACAGGCCCCTAGGGTCTACTACGAGCAGTACTTC. It translates to CASSLSQAPRVYYEQYF. Together with reference TRBV5-1 and TRBJ2-7, the CDR3 gives the full variable domain: KAGVTQTPRYLIKTRGQQVTLSCSPISGHRSVSWYQQTPGQGLQFLFEYFSETQRNKGNFPGRFSGRQFSNSRSEMNVSTLELGDSALYLCASSLSQAPRVYYEQYFGPGTRLTVT.

The rearrangement joins TRBV6-4 to TRBJ1-5; perhaps TRBD1 as D (6 bases). Per the germline V gene, CDR1 is MRHNA and CDR2 is SNTAGT. The CDR3 contains 15 residues. Trimming shortened V by 3 bases and J by 2 bases, and 11 bases separated the two germline ends. For the CDR3, the DNA is TGTGCCAGCAGTGAGGGTTCAGGGGGCAATCAGCCCCAGCATTTT. Translation gives CASSEGSGGNQPQHF.

The CDR3 loop is CASSQEGGGYTF. The CDR3 bases are TGTGCCAGCAGCCAAGAGGGAGGGGGCTACACCTTC. This sequence joins TRBV14 and TRBJ1-2; unclear D gene. The CDR3 extends over 12 amino acids. Deletions cut 0 bases from V and 8 bases from J, with 7 bases between. Germline loops: CDR1 SGHDN, CDR2 FVKESK.

The chain carries TRBV7-9 and TRBJ1-4; 7 bases map to TRBD1. J lost 2 bases, V lost 5 bases, and 11 bases had no gene match. CDR1 and CDR2 (germline): SEHNR, FQNEAQ (reference sequence). The CDR3 covers 17 residues. CDR3 loop: CASSLDRELPTNEKLFF. DNA for the CDR3: TGTGCCAGCAGCCTAGACAGGGAACTCCCCACTAATGAAAAACTGTTTTTT.

This clone was seen only once. V and J are TRBV7-2 and TRBJ2-2; 8 bases are shared with TRBD1. The CDR3 totals 13 residues. Germline CDR1 SGHTA, CDR2 FQGNSA. The V and J ends lost 5 bases and 7 bases, in that order; junction bases with no gene match: 3. The CDR3 DNA is TGTGCCAGCAGCAGGGACAGGCGCGGGGAGCTGTTTTTT. This gives the protein CASSRDRRGELFF.

The genes are TRBV19 and TRBJ1-1, with D perhaps matching TRBD1 (6 bases). With 5 bases removed from V and 7 bases from J, the gap between germline ends came to 11 bases. The CDR3 has 12 amino acids. Per germline, CDR1 LNHDA and CDR2 SQIVND (reference sequence). The CDR3: CASSLTGFEAFF. CDR3 DNA: TGTGCCAGTAGTCTCACAGGGTTTGAAGCTTTCTTT.

The J gene is TRBJ2-1, the V gene TRBV25-1, with 7 bases lining up with TRBD2. V lost 4 bases to trimming and J lost 5 bases; unmatched junction nucleotides: 8. CDR1 and CDR2 (germline): MGHDK, SYGVNS. There are 15 residues in the CDR3. The CDR3 DNA follows: TGTGCCAGCAGTGTTACTAGCGTGACCAACAATGAGCAGTTCTTC. It translates to CASSVTSVTNNEQFF.

The rearrangement links TRBV7-6 to TRBJ2-1, with a tentative D call TRBD1 (6 bases). Germline CDR1 reads SGHVS; CDR2 reads FNYEAQ. Trimming cost V 4 bases and J 0 bases, with 13 bases left between them. This CDR3 spans 16 amino acids. CDR3 bases: TGTGCCAGCAGCTCCCCTGGGGGCCCCTCCTACAATGAGCAGTTCTTC. This encodes CASSSPGGPSYNEQFF.

The chain is built from TRBV15 and TRBJ2-7, with D maybe TRBD2 (5 bases). Germline assignment: CDR1 LNHNV and CDR2 YYDKDF (reference sequence). This CDR3 spans 13 amino acids. Trimming shortened V by 0 bases and J by 9 bases, and 12 bases separated the two germline ends. In DNA, the CDR3 is TGTGCCACCAGCAGAGAGCGGAGGATGGGGCAGTACTTC. As protein: CATSRERRMGQYF.

This clone occurred once. The chain recombines TRBV5-4 with TRBJ1-4, with D possibly matching TRBD1 (6 bases). Germline V lookup: CDR1 SGHNT, CDR2 YYREEE (reference sequence). Trimming left V 4 bases short and J 8 bases short, with 18 bases between. The CDR3 consists of 15 residues. The CDR3 coding sequence is TGTGCCAGCAGCCAAAGGGGGGGGCGGCAGGAAAAACTGTTTTTT. Protein sequence: CASSQRGGRQEKLFF. Together with reference TRBV5-4 and TRBJ1-4, the CDR3 gives the full variable domain: ETGVTQSPTHLIKTRGQQVTLRCSSQSGHNTVSWYQQALGQGPQFIFQYYREEENGRGNFPPRFSGLQFPNYSSELNVNALELDDSALYLCASSQRGGRQEKLFFGSGTQLSVL.

The chain links TRBV25-1 to TRBJ2-7; 9 bases align to TRBD2. CDR3 size: 16 residues. V dropped 2 bases and J dropped 2; count of bases not matched to a gene: 7. Germline V gives CDR1 MGHDK, CDR2 SYGVNS. Here the CDR3 DNA reads TGTGCCAGCAGTGAACTTGGGCTAGCGGGAACCTACGAGCAGTACTTC. The encoded protein is CASSELGLAGTYEQYF.

The gene calls are TRBV5-8 and TRBJ2-4; TRBD2 matches 13 bases. From germline, CDR1 is SGHTS and CDR2 YDEGEE. V lost 4 bases and J lost 1; bases outside the gene matches: 11. CDR3 length: 19 residues. The CDR3 reads CASSPDGLAGVGAKNIQYF. The CDR3 DNA is TGTGCCAGCAGCCCTGACGGACTAGCGGGAGTTGGGGCCAAAAACATTCAGTACTTC.